These T cell receptor beta chains were read from a single sample in a study of blood T cell repertoires in COVID-19. The table came from immunoSEQ multiplex PCR; TCRdb's copy has only in-frame clones and leaves some out. This table holds over 150,000 clones, approximately 88% found once. Specimen: peripheral blood. Source of these receptors: a woman between 55 and 75 years old with acute or convalescent COVID-19. Both conserved end residues are part of each CDR3. Fields, in order: J gene, V gene, D gene, CDR3 length, clone size, CDR3 DNA, CDR3 protein. D genes are given only for firm matches. Clone size is stated in some rows and not others, as once, few, many or a class when expanded.

TRBJ2-1,TRBV6-2/TRBV6-3,-,18,few,TGTGCCAGCAGTTATGATTGGGGGTTCGGGAGCTCCTACAATGAGCAGTTCTTC,CASSYDWGFGSSYNEQFF
TRBJ1-2,TRBV11-2,TRBD1,14,-,TGTGCCAGCAGCCCGGCTGGACAGGGCTATGGCTACACCTTC,CASSPAGQGYGYTF
TRBJ2-1,TRBV6-4,TRBD1,15,-,TGTGCCAGCAGTGACTCAGGGGGCGCCTACAATGAGCAGTTCTTC,CASSDSGGAYNEQFF
TRBJ2-3,TRBV9,TRBD1,15,-,TGTGCCAGCAGCGCCCGGGACAGGGGAACAGATACGCAGTATTTT,CASSARDRGTDTQYF
TRBJ1-5,TRBV10-2,TRBD1,18,-,TGCGCCAGCAGTGAGTCGGGACAGGGGGTCATTGACAATCAGCCCCAGCATTTT,CASSESGQGVIDNQPQHF
TRBJ2-3,TRBV19,TRBD2,16,-,TGTGCCAGTAGGGACCGCGCTAGCGGGAGCACAGATACGCAGTATTTT,CASRDRASGSTDTQYF
TRBJ1-2,TRBV5-4,-,16,few,TGTGCCAGCAGCCCTACCGGGACACGGATTTCCTATGGCTACACCTTC,CASSPTGTRISYGYTF
TRBJ1-6,TRBV28,-,14,-,TGTGCCAGCAGTTCCCCAGGGAATAATTCACCCCTCCACTTT,CASSSPGNNSPLHF
TRBJ2-2,TRBV9,-,14,-,TGTGCCAGCAGCCCGACACCGAACACCGGGGAGCTGTTTTTT,CASSPTPNTGELFF
TRBJ1-1,TRBV5-1,TRBD1,12,-,TGCGCCAGCAGCGTACAGGGGACTGAAGCTTTCTTT,CASSVQGTEAFF
TRBJ1-6,TRBV4-3,-,16,-,TGCGCCAGCAGCCCCGACCCCTGGGGGGGGAATTCACCCCTCCACTTT,CASSPDPWGGNSPLHF
TRBJ1-1,TRBV5-1,TRBD1,15,-,TGCGCCAGCAGCTTGGCCGGGACAGCGAACACTGAAGCTTTCTTT,CASSLAGTANTEAFF
TRBJ2-1,TRBV5-5,TRBD1,16,-,TGTGCCAGCAGCATAACAGGGGGAGGATCCTACAATGAGCAGTTCTTC,CASSITGGGSYNEQFF
TRBJ2-7,TRBV6-5,-,12,-,TGTGCCAGCAGTCTACCCCGCTACGAGCAGTACTTC,CASSLPRYEQYF
TRBJ1-2,TRBV7-2,TRBD1,14,-,TGTGCCAGCAGCTTAGGACAGGGGAACTATGGCTACACCTTC,CASSLGQGNYGYTF
TRBJ1-6,TRBV6-6,TRBD1,14,-,TGTGCCAGCAGACGGGACAGTAGCTATTCACCCCTCCACTTT,CASRRDSSYSPLHF